A selection of T cell receptor beta chains follows, all from one sample in a study of OX40 agonist ivuxolimab in advanced cancers. Profiling relied on immunoSEQ multiplex PCR, and the TCRdb table lists in-frame clones only, not all of them. The table has 30,000 to 40,000 clones, 80% to 90% seen once. The specimen comprised CD4+ or CD8+ T cells sorted from blood, sampled in a trial of the OX40 agonist ivuxolimab. The receptors were gathered from an adult with an advanced solid tumor such as melanoma, head and neck, liver or kidney cancer. Each CDR3 is given with its conserved first and last residue. D genes are given only for firm matches. Size is stated for part of the rows, as once, few or many counts, or as a class when the clone is expanded.

.	.	TRBV4-3	TRBJ1-2	TGCGCCAGCAGCCAAGGACTTGGCGAGTCCTATGGCTACACCTTC	CASSQGLGESYGYTF
.	.	TRBV7-3	TRBJ2-3	TGTGCCAGCAGCTTGGGGACTAGCACAGATACGCAGTATTTT	CASSLGTSTDTQYF
.	TRBD2	TRBV7-2	TRBJ2-3	TGTGCCAGCAGCCCTTTAGCGGGAGTGAAAACAGATACGCAGTATTTT	CASSPLAGVKTDTQYF
once	TRBD1	TRBV18	TRBJ2-7	TGTGCCAGCTCACCAGAACAGGGGTGGGGATACGAGCAGTACTTC	CASSPEQGWGYEQYF
.	TRBD1	TRBV19	TRBJ1-2	TGTGCCACCGTTCCGGGACAGGGGGCTGTAAATGGCTACACCTTC	CATVPGQGAVNGYTF
once	TRBD1	TRBV28	TRBJ2-7	TGTGCCAGCAGGACTAGGGGACAGGTCGGGATATTC	CASRTRGQVGIF
once	TRBD2	TRBV19	TRBJ2-1	TGTGCCAGTAGTGGCCCTAGCGGGAGAGTTGGCTCCTACAATGAGCAGTTCTTC	CASSGPSGRVGSYNEQFF
.	TRBD1	TRBV11-2	TRBJ2-7	TGTGCCAGCACCTCCTCAGGGGGATGGTCCTACGAGCAGTACTTC	CASTSSGGWSYEQYF
.	TRBD2	TRBV28	TRBJ2-5	TGTGCCAGCATAAAAGCGGGGGCAGTGGAGACCCAGTACTTC	CASIKAGAVETQYF
once	TRBD2	TRBV10-1	TRBJ2-3	TGCGCCAGCAGTGAGAGGATAGCGGGGGGCACAGATACGCAGTATTTT	CASSERIAGGTDTQYF
.	.	TRBV29-1	TRBJ1-5	TGCAGCGTTGAAGTTTCCCGGGATCAGCCCCAGCATTTT	CSVEVSRDQPQHF
.	TRBD1	TRBV2	TRBJ2-7	TGTGCCAGCAGTGGTGGGACAGGGGGCCTCTACGAGCAGTACTTC	CASSGGTGGLYEQYF
once	.	TRBV9	TRBJ2-3	TGTGCCAGCAGCGCGGGCTTAGGGCGGGTCCTCTACCACACAGATACGCAGTATTTT	CASSAGLGRVLYHTDTQYF
.	.	TRBV28	TRBJ1-6	TGTGCCAGCAGTCCGCCGGGACAAGGGGGTTCACCCCTCCACTTT	CASSPPGQGGSPLHF
.	TRBD1	TRBV5-1	TRBJ2-2	TGCGCCAGCAGCCTACAGGGGGCAATTCGGACCGGGGAGCTGTTTTTT	CASSLQGAIRTGELFF
once	TRBD1	TRBV10-3	TRBJ1-2	TGTGCCATCAGGCGACAGGGCGGGGACTATGGCTACACCTTC	CAIRRQGGDYGYTF
once	TRBD1	TRBV4-1	TRBJ1-4	TGCGCCAGCAGCCAAGTTCGAGGACCGGGACAGGGGAGGGAAAAACTGTTTTTT	CASSQVRGPGQGREKLFF
few	.	TRBV18	TRBJ2-6	TGTGCCAGCTCACAGTCCCAGGCTGGGGCCAACGTCCTGACTTTC	CASSQSQAGANVLTF
.	.	TRBV7-3	TRBJ2-2	TGTGCCAGCAGCTCTGTAGGGAGGCCGGGAGCGGAGCTGTTTTTT	CASSSVGRPGAELFF
.	.	TRBV6-1	TRBJ2-6	TGTGCCAGCAGTGAAGAGGGATTCTCTGGGGCCAACGTCCTGACTTTC	CASSEEGFSGANVLTF
.	.	TRBV7-8	TRBJ1-2	TGTGCCAGCAGCGCGAGGGGCGGCAACTATGGCTACACCTTC	CASSARGGNYGYTF
.	TRBD1	TRBV29-1	TRBJ1-2	TGCAGCGTTGAAGATACAGGGGGCAATGGCTACACCTTC	CSVEDTGGNGYTF
.	.	TRBV30	TRBJ1-5	TGTGCCTGGAGTGTAAGGGGGGGCGCGGGCAATCAGCCCCAGCATTTT	CAWSVRGGAGNQPQHF
once	.	TRBV5-1	TRBJ2-2	TGCGCCAGCAGTGTGGGGACGGTATCGAACACCGGGGAGCTGTTTTTT	CASSVGTVSNTGELFF
.	.	TRBV27	TRBJ2-6	TGTGCCAGCAGTTTCGGTCCGGGGGCCAACGTCCTGACTTTC	CASSFGPGANVLTF
.	.	TRBV15	TRBJ2-5	TGTGCCACCAGCGTCGGGACCCAGGGGTGGGAGACCCAGTACTTC	CATSVGTQGWETQYF
.	TRBD1	TRBV11-2	TRBJ2-7	TGTGCCAGCAGTCCCGGACAGGGCTACGAGCAGTACTTC	CASSPGQGYEQYF
.	.	TRBV5-6	TRBJ2-2	TGTGCCAGCAGCTTTGTGGGGTCCGGGGAGCTGTTTTTT	CASSFVGSGELFF
.	.	TRBV6-4	TRBJ2-3	TGTGCCAGCAGCAGAACGGGGGATATCACAGATACGCAGTATTTT	CASSRTGDITDTQYF
medium-sized	TRBD1	TRBV4-2	TRBJ2-7	TGTGCCAGCAGCCGTACCGGGACAGAATACGAGCAGTACTTC	CASSRTGTEYEQYF
.	.	TRBV5-1	TRBJ2-7	TGCGCCAGCAGCTTGGTCCCTAGCGACGAGCAGTACTTC	CASSLVPSDEQYF
.	.	TRBV30	TRBJ1-2	TGTGCCTGGAGGATCGGACCGGAGGGCTACACCTTC	CAWRIGPEGYTF
.	.	TRBV4-1	TRBJ2-2	TGCGCCAGCAGCCAGAGCGAGGGTTACACCGGGGAGCTGTTTTTT	CASSQSEGYTGELFF
few	TRBD1	TRBV28	TRBJ1-3	TGTGCCAGCAGTTACCTCACTCTTCAAAAGACAGGGAGGCGGTACACCATATATTTT	CASSYLTLQKTGRRYTIYF
once	.	TRBV5-1	TRBJ1-1	TGCGCCAGCAGCTTGGTCGGGGGGGCCACTGAAGCTTTCTTT	CASSLVGGATEAFF
.	TRBD1	TRBV10-3	TRBJ2-7	TGTGCCATCAGTGAGTCCGTCGGACAGGGTGGCTACGAGCAGTACTTC	CAISESVGQGGYEQYF
.	TRBD1	TRBV2	TRBJ2-7	TGTGCCAGCAGTGCAAAGGGGGGGACAGGGGGCCGTCTTAGGTCCTACGAGCAGTACTTC	CASSAKGGTGGRLRSYEQYF
.	TRBD1	TRBV5-1	TRBJ1-5	TGCGCCAGCAGCGCCGACGGCGGGACAGAGCATAGCAATCAGCCCCAGCATTTT	CASSADGGTEHSNQPQHF
.	.	TRBV5-1	TRBJ2-2	TGCGCCAGCAGCCTGGGCTCCGTAACCGGGGAGCTGTTTTTT	CASSLGSVTGELFF
.	.	TRBV10-1	TRBJ1-1	TGCGCCAGCAGTGATTCGGCAGGCACTGAAGCTTTCTTT	CASSDSAGTEAFF
.	TRBD2	TRBV2	TRBJ2-1	TGTGCCAGCAGTGAGTCGACTAGCGGGAGCTACAATGAGCAGTTCTTC	CASSESTSGSYNEQFF